The 28 T cell receptor beta chains presented below share a single source sample, sequenced in a study of blood T cell repertoires in COVID-19. Using immunoSEQ multiplex PCR, the repertoire was profiled, and TCRdb retains in-frame clones only, with some absent. Among fewer than 250,000 clones listed, nearly 95% were seen once. Sequenced: peripheral blood. The origin of the receptors is a man aged 25-45 years with COVID-19, enrolled during active disease.

The chain joins TRBV6-5 to TRBJ2-7; tentative D call: TRBD2 (6 bases). The CDR3 extends over 12 amino acids. V was pared by 6 bases and J by 4 bases, with 10 bases between. Germline CDR1 reads MNHEY; CDR2 reads SVGAGI. CDR3 DNA sequence: TGTGCCAGCAGCCCGGGGGTTTACGAGCAGTACTTC. Its translation: CASSPGVYEQYF.

The V gene is TRBV5-1, the J gene TRBJ2-7; 7 nucleotides agree with TRBD2. Germline CDR1 and CDR2: SGHRS and YFSETQ. V was clipped by 4 bases and J by 6 bases; unmatched bases: 10. The length of the CDR3 is 14 residues. The CDR3 DNA reads TGCGCCAGCAGCCCCTCCCGGGGGGACGCCGAGCAGTACTTC. Translated, it gives CASSPSRGDAEQYF.

The chain combines TRBV27 with TRBJ2-2; D unresolved. V lost 4 bases, J lost 0 bases, and 12 bases lay in between. The germline CDR1 and CDR2 sequences are MNHEY and SMNVEV (reference sequence). The CDR3 spans 16 residues. CDR3 residues: CASSSLEATNTGELFF. CDR3 nucleotide sequence: TGTGCCAGCAGTTCGTTAGAAGCTACGAACACCGGGGAGCTGTTTTTT.

The J gene is TRBJ2-3, the V gene TRBV5-5; 11 nucleotides line up with TRBD2. CDR3 length: 14 amino acids. CDR1 SGHKS and CDR2 YYEKEE come from the germline V gene (reference sequence). V shed 7 bases, J shed 4 bases, and the junction held 5 bases outside the gene matches. The CDR3, as DNA: TGTGCCAGCCATACTAGCGGGGGCTCAGATACGCAGTATTTT. Residues: CASHTSGGSDTQYF. Drawing the rest from reference TRBV5-5 and TRBJ2-3, the complete variable domain is DAGVTQSPTHLIKTRGQQVTLRCSPISGHKSVSWYQQVLGQGPQFIFQYYEKEERGRGNFPDRFSARQFPNYSSELNVNALLLGDSALYLCASHTSGGSDTQYFGPGTRLTVL.

With regard to this clone: Other nucleotide sequences from this sample produce the same CDR3. The chain has TRBV7-9 and TRBJ1-1, with D possibly being TRBD1 (6 bases). CDR3 length: 15 residues. Trimming cost V 5 bases and J 5 bases, with 18 bases left between them. CDR1 is SEHNR and CDR2 is FQNEAQ in the germline V gene (reference sequence). In DNA, the CDR3 is TGTGCCAGCAGCCCCCACAGGGAAGGGGGAACTGAAGCTTTCTTT. Its translation is CASSPHREGGTEAFF. The entire variable domain, with the rest obtained from reference TRBV7-9 and TRBJ1-1, is as follows: DTGVSQNPRHKITKRGQNVTFRCDPISEHNRLYWYRQTLGQGPEFLTYFQNEAQLEKSRLLSDRFSAERPKGSFSTLEIQRTEQGDSAMYLCASSPHREGGTEAFFGQGTRLTVV.

The J gene is TRBJ1-1, the V gene TRBV7-3; D gene uncertain. In germline, CDR1 is SGHTA, CDR2 FQGTGA. V dropped 1 base and J dropped 11 bases, with 14 bases sitting between them. The CDR3 covers 13 residues. The CDR3 loop is CASSLMESSHAFF. The CDR3 region has the DNA TGTGCCAGCAGCTTAATGGAGTCCAGTCATGCTTTCTTT.

The count of this clone is one. Other DNA sequences from this sample encode an identical CDR3 as well. The chain links TRBV18 to TRBJ1-2, with TRBD1 matching over 7 bases. CDR3 length equals 13 residues. V was clipped by 3 bases and J by 6 bases; unmatched bases: 4. CDR1 KGHSH and CDR2 LQKENI come from the germline V gene. Written as DNA, the CDR3 is TGTGCCAGCTCACCCCGGACAGGCGATGGCTACACCTTC. It yields the protein CASSPRTGDGYTF. Filled out from reference TRBV18 and TRBJ1-2, the complete variable domain reads NAGVMQNPRHLVRRRGQEARLRCSPMKGHSHVYWYRQLPEEGLKFMVYLQKENIIDESGMPKERFSAEFPKEGPSILRIQQVVRGDSAAYFCASSPRTGDGYTFGSGTRLTVV.

A single count supports this clone. The chain joins TRBV5-1 to TRBJ1-4, with a possible D match to TRBD1 (5 bases). This CDR3 region has 15 residues. Germline-derived CDR1 and CDR2 are SGHRS and YFSETQ. Trimming shortened V by 3 bases and J by 2 bases, and 11 bases separated the two germline ends. This CDR3 is CASSSAGSTNEKLFF. The CDR3 DNA reads TGCGCCAGCAGCTCCGCAGGGTCCACTAATGAAAAACTGTTTTTT.

V is TRBV7-9 and J is TRBJ2-5; TRBD1 agrees at 7 bases. The CDR3 loop spans 15 amino acids. Per the germline V gene, CDR1 is SEHNR and CDR2 is FQNEAQ (reference sequence). Losses at the gene ends were 5 bases for V and 0 bases for J; bases not matched to a gene: 6. The CDR3 is CASSAQQGDQETQYF. Here the CDR3 DNA reads TGTGCCAGCAGCGCCCAGCAGGGGGACCAAGAGACCCAGTACTTC.

This clone was picked up a small number of times. This chain connects TRBV12-3 or TRBV12-4 to TRBJ1-2, with no clear D. Trimming removed 4 bases from V and 7 bases from J, with 10 bases in between. This CDR3 is 12 amino acids long. DNA of the CDR3: TGTGCCAGCAGTTCGGGTACCTTTGGCTACACCTTC. This translates into CASSSGTFGYTF.

This clone was picked up one time. DNA for the CDR3: TGTGCCAGCAGTTACTCCCGCTCCTACGAGCAGTACTTC. Protein product: CASSYSRSYEQYF. This sequence joins TRBV6-5 and TRBJ2-7; D not certain. Trimming cost V 0 bases and J 0 bases, with 3 bases left between them. Germline CDR1 MNHEY, CDR2 SVGAGI. The CDR3 consists of 13 residues.

This clone was picked up one time. The chain is built from TRBV4-1 and TRBJ1-1; weak D call: TRBD1 (5 bases). V shed 10 bases and J shed 1 base, with 19 bases lying between them. CDR3 length equals 15 residues. From germline, CDR1 is MGHRA and CDR2 YSYEKL. CDR3: CATQPYRITNTEAFF. As DNA, the CDR3 is TGCGCCACTCAACCGTACAGGATAACGAACACTGAAGCTTTCTTT.

The chain has TRBV12-5 and TRBJ1-5; 8 bases align to TRBD1. This CDR3 spans 13 amino acids. Unmatched junction bases numbered 3, after V lost 8 bases and J lost 3 bases. CDR1 is LGHNT and CDR2 is FRNRAP in the germline V gene. CDR3 bases: TGTGCTAGTCTGGGACAGGACAATCAGCCCCAGCATTTT. The encoded protein is CASLGQDNQPQHF.

The gene calls are TRBV6-1 and TRBJ2-1; 8 positions agree with TRBD2. This CDR3 contains 18 residues. Germline CDR1 is MNHNS and CDR2 is SASEGT. The ends lost 1 base at V and 0 bases at J; junction bases unmatched: 8. CDR3 nucleotides: TGTGCCAGCAGTGAAGGTAGTAGCGGGGATTCCTCCTACAATGAGCAGTTCTTC. Its protein is CASSEGSSGDSSYNEQFF.

This chain joins TRBV7-3 and TRBJ1-6, with a tentative D call TRBD1 (5 bases). The CDR3 covers 14 residues. Per germline, CDR1 SGHTA and CDR2 FQGTGA. V was pared by 2 bases and J by 7 bases, with 9 bases between. CDR3: CASSLLGVNSPLHF. The CDR3 coding sequence is TGTGCCAGCAGCTTACTAGGGGTGAATTCACCCCTCCACTTT.

This chain joins TRBV5-6 and TRBJ2-7; 8 positions match TRBD1. CDR1 and CDR2 from the germline V gene are SGHDT and YYEEEE. This CDR3 is built from 16 residues. The trim removed 2 bases at V and 2 bases at J, leaving 9 bases unmatched. This chain's CDR3 is CASSFRGTGLTYEQYF. CDR3 in DNA: TGTGCCAGCAGCTTTCGGGGGACAGGACTCACCTACGAGCAGTACTTC.

The chain combines TRBV19 with TRBJ1-1; no definite D call. Looked up from germline, CDR1 is LNHDA and CDR2 is SQIVND (reference sequence). Trimming left V 4 bases short and J 4 bases short, with 13 bases between. This CDR3 comprises 14 residues. CDR3 amino acids: CASSTAGAGTEAFF. Written as DNA, the CDR3 is TGTGCCAGTAGTACAGCGGGTGCGGGCACTGAAGCTTTCTTT.

The chain is built from TRBV19 and TRBJ1-5, with unresolved D. CDR1 LNHDA and CDR2 SQIVND come from the germline V gene (reference sequence). The V gene lost 9 bases and the J gene lost 0 bases, with 12 bases spanning the gap. This CDR3 has 14 residues. CDR3 coding DNA: TGTGCCAGCAGTGCGCCGTATAGCAATCAGCCCCAGCATTTT. Translated: CASSAPYSNQPQHF.

The chain uses TRBV9 and TRBJ1-2; 8 bases are a match to TRBD1. This CDR3 contains 15 residues. Germline V gene data show CDR1 as SGDLS and CDR2 as YYNGEE. With 0 bases clipped from V and 3 bases from J, the junction kept 4 bases outside the gene matches. The CDR3 loop is CASSVGTGTYYGYTF. The CDR3 nucleotides read TGTGCCAGCAGCGTAGGGACAGGGACCTACTATGGCTACACCTTC.

V and J are TRBV7-9 and TRBJ1-1; D is ambiguous. The germline gives CDR1 SEHNR, CDR2 FQNEAQ (reference sequence). The CDR3 runs to 14 residues. Trimming removed 2 bases at V and 0 bases at J, with 7 bases between. The CDR3 coding sequence is TGTGCCAGCAGCTTAACGGCGGTGAACACTGAAGCTTTCTTT. It specifies CASSLTAVNTEAFF.

On this clone: Distinct nucleotide sequences in the sample also encode this CDR3. The rearrangement uses TRBV5-1 and TRBJ1-5; a weak D match, TRBD1 (5 bases). The germline gives CDR1 SGHRS, CDR2 YFSETQ. V lost 0 bases and J 0 bases, leaving 7 bases between the germline ends. This CDR3 has 15 amino acids. As DNA, the CDR3 is TGCGCCAGCAGCTTGGACGGGGGTAGCAATCAGCCCCAGCATTTT. Protein sequence: CASSLDGGSNQPQHF. Drawing the rest from reference TRBV5-1 and TRBJ1-5, the complete variable domain is KAGVTQTPRYLIKTRGQQVTLSCSPISGHRSVSWYQQTPGQGLQFLFEYFSETQRNKGNFPGRFSGRQFSNSRSEMNVSTLELGDSALYLCASSLDGGSNQPQHFGDGTRLSIL.

The V gene is TRBV20-1, the J gene TRBJ2-7, with no clear D. CDR3 length equals 15 residues. CDR1 and CDR2 from the germline V gene are DFQATT and SNEGSKA (reference sequence). V shed 3 bases and J shed 1 base, with 16 bases lying between them. DNA for the CDR3: TGCAGTGCTAGTAAGAGTGGCGGCGGATCCTACGAGCAGTACTTC. As protein: CSASKSGGGSYEQYF.

The chain recombines TRBV10-3 with TRBJ1-4; D possibly corresponds to TRBD1 (5 bases). CDR1 and CDR2 from the germline V gene are ENHRY and SYGVKD. V was clipped by 6 bases and J by 7 bases, with 15 bases between them. The CDR3 has 14 amino acids. CDR3 sequence reads: CAIRNGGGSEKLFF. The CDR3, as DNA: TGTGCCATCAGGAACGGGGGAGGGTCTGAAAAACTGTTTTTT.

The rearrangement links TRBV19 to TRBJ1-2; tentatively, D is TRBD1 (6 bases). The germline V gene encodes CDR1 LNHDA and CDR2 SQIVND (reference sequence). The V end lost 8 bases, the J end lost 5 bases, and 21 bases lay between the germline ends. The CDR3 covers 15 residues. CDR3 region: CASFDRSKLSYGYTF. The CDR3, as DNA: TGTGCCAGTTTCGACAGGTCCAAACTATCTTATGGCTACACCTTC.

The chain has TRBV7-9 and TRBJ1-5; the D is unclear. The V end lost 1 base, the J end lost 6 bases, and 7 bases lay between the germline ends. The CDR3 contains 13 residues. The V gene's germline CDR1 is SEHNR and CDR2 FQNEAQ (reference sequence). The CDR3 spells CASSLGGVQPQHF. As DNA, the CDR3 is TGTGCCAGCAGCTTAGGAGGAGTTCAGCCCCAGCATTTT. The full variable domain, in which reference TRBV7-9 and TRBJ1-5 provide the parts outside the CDR3, is DTGVSQNPRHKITKRGQNVTFRCDPISEHNRLYWYRQTLGQGPEFLTYFQNEAQLEKSRLLSDRFSAERPKGSFSTLEIQRTEQGDSAMYLCASSLGGVQPQHFGDGTRLSIL.

CDR3 protein: CASSLPRESPSDETQYF. DNA of the CDR3: TGTGCCAGCAGCTTACCTAGAGAATCCCCCAGTGATGAGACCCAGTACTTC. The chain is built from TRBV7-9 and TRBJ2-5, with D hard to call. CDR1 and CDR2 from the germline V gene are SEHNR and FQNEAQ (reference sequence). Trimming removed 2 bases from V and 5 bases from J, with 21 bases in between. CDR3 length: 17 amino acids.

V and J are TRBV7-9 and TRBJ1-5; 12 bases agree with TRBD1. The CDR3 has 15 amino acids. Looked up from germline, CDR1 is SEHNR and CDR2 is FQNEAQ (reference sequence). The V gene end was trimmed by 5 bases and the J gene end by 3 bases; junction bases not matched to a gene: 2. As DNA, the CDR3 is TGTGCCAGCAGCCCGGGACAGGGGGCCAATCAGCCCCAGCATTTT. It specifies CASSPGQGANQPQHF. The full variable domain, its missing parts supplied by reference TRBV7-9 and TRBJ1-5, is DTGVSQNPRHKITKRGQNVTFRCDPISEHNRLYWYRQTLGQGPEFLTYFQNEAQLEKSRLLSDRFSAERPKGSFSTLEIQRTEQGDSAMYLCASSPGQGANQPQHFGDGTRLSIL.

The chain is built from TRBV12-1 and TRBJ1-2; the D call in the table, TRBD1, was not verified against the DNA. TRBV12-1 is an annotated pseudogene. The CDR3 extends over 14 amino acids. The CDR3 protein is CASSGRDRVHGYTF. The CDR3 DNA reads TGTGCCAGCAGCGGCCGGGACAGGGTCCATGGCTACACCTTC.